This entry lists 3 T cell receptor beta chains sequenced from one sample in a study of blood T cell repertoires in COVID-19. TCRdb keeps only in-frame clones here, not all; method: immunoSEQ multiplex PCR. Of a few hundred thousand clones in the sample, under 90% were seen once. The specimen sequenced was PBMCs or T cells enriched from blood (not recorded which). The receptor set was obtained from a woman in her forties or fifties who had been exposed to COVID-19.

The genes are TRBV7-9 and TRBJ2-5, with a weak D call TRBD1 (6 bases). V lost 1 base and J lost 0, with 18 bases in between. Germline-derived CDR1 and CDR2 are SEHNR and FQNEAQ (reference sequence). This CDR3 has 18 amino acids. In DNA, the CDR3 is TGTGCCAGCAGCTTAGTAGGGGGACACAAAGCGTACCAAGAGACCCAGTACTTC. It translates to CASSLVGGHKAYQETQYF.

This chain joins TRBV29-1 and TRBJ1-2; 7 positions match TRBD1. The CDR3 is made up of 13 amino acids. Germline trimming cut 3 bases from V and 6 bases from J; bases unmatched to any gene: 7. Germline values: CDR1 SQVTM, CDR2 ANQGSEA. Written as DNA, the CDR3 is TGCAGCGTTGACGACAGGGAAAGCAATGGCTACACCTTC. Its translation is CSVDDRESNGYTF.

The rearrangement links TRBV4-2 to TRBJ1-2, with 10 bases lining up with TRBD1. Germline loops: CDR1 LGHNA, CDR2 YNFKEQ. After removal of 7 bases from V and 7 bases from J, the junction contained 15 bases not matched to a gene. The CDR3 is 16 residues long. The CDR3 loop is CASTKGEGQGESGYTF. As DNA, the CDR3 is TGTGCCAGCACAAAGGGGGAAGGACAGGGGGAATCTGGCTACACCTTC.